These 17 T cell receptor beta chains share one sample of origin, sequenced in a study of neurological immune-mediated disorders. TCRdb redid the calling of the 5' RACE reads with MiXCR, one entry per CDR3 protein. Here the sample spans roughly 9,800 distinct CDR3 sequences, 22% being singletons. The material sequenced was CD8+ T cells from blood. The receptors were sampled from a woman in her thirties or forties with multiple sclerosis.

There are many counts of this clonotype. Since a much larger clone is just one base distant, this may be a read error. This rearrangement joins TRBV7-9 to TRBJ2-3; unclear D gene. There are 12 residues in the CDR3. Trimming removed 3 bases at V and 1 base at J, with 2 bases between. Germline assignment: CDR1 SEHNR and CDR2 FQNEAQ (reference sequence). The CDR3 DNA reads TGTGCCAGCAGCTTTGGCACAGATACGCAGTATTTT. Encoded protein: CASSFGTDTQYF.

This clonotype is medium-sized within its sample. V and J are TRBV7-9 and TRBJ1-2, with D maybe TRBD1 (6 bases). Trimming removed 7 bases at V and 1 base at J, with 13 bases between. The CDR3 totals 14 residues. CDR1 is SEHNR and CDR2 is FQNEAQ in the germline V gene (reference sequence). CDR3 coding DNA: TGTGCCAGCACCCGCGGGGGGCATAACTATGGCTACACCTTC. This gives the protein CASTRGGHNYGYTF.

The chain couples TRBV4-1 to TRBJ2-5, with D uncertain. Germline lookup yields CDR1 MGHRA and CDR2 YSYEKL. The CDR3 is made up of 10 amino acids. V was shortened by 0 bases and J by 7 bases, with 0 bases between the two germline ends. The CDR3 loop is CASSQETQYF. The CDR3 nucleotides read TGCGCCAGCAGCCAAGAGACCCAGTACTTC.

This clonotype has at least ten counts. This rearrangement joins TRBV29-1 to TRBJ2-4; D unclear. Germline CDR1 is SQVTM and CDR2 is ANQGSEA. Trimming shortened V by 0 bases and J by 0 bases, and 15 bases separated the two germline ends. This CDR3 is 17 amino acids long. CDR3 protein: CSVEDVRRSLAKNIQYF. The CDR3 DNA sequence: TGCAGCGTTGAAGATGTTAGACGGAGTTTAGCCAAAAACATTCAGTACTTC.

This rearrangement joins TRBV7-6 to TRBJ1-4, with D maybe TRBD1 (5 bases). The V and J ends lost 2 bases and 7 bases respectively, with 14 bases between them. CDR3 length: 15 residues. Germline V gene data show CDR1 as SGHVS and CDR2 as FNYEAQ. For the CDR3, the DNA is TGTGCCAGCAGCTTATCCCAGGGTACAGGTGAAAAACTGTTTTTT. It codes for CASSLSQGTGEKLFF.

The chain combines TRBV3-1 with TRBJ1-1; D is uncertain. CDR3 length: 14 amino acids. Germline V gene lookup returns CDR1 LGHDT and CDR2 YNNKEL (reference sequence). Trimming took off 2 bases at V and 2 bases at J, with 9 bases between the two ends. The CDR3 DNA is TGTGCCAGCAGCCAAATGGGTGACAACACTGAAGCTTTCTTT. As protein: CASSQMGDNTEAFF.

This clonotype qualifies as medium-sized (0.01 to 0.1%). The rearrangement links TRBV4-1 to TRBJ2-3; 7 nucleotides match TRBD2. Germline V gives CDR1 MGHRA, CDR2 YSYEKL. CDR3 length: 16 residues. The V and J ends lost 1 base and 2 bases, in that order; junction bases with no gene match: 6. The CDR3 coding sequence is TGCGCCAGCAGCCAAGTCACGGGGGGACCCACAGATACGCAGTATTTT. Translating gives CASSQVTGGPTDTQYF.

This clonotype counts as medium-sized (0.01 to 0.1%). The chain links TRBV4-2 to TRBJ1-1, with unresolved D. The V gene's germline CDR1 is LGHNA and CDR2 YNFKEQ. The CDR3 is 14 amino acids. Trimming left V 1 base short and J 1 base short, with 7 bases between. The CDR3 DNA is TGTGCCAGCAGCCAAGGGCAGCGGAACACTGAAGCTTTCTTT. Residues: CASSQGQRNTEAFF.

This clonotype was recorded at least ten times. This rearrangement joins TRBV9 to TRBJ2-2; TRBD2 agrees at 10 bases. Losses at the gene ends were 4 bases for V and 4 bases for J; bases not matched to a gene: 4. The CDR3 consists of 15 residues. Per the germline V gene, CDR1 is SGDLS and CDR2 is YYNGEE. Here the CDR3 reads CASSLKRGGTGELFF. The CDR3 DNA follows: TGTGCCAGCAGCCTAAAGCGGGGGGGCACCGGGGAGCTGTTTTTT.

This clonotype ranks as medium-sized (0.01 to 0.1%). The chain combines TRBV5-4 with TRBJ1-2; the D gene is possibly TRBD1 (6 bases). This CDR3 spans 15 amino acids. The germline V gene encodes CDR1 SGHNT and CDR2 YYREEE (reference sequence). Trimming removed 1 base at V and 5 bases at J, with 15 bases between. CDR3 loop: CASSLLPTGRYGYTF. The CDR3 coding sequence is TGTGCCAGCAGCTTGCTACCTACAGGGAGGTATGGCTACACCTTC.

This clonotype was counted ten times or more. CDR3 region: CASSLEDSNQPQHF. CDR3 in DNA: TGTGCCAGCAGCTTAGAAGACAGCAATCAGCCCCAGCATTTT. The chain combines TRBV7-9 with TRBJ1-5; D gene ambiguous. This CDR3 region has 14 residues. The V gene lost 1 base and the J gene lost 1 base, with 5 bases spanning the gap. CDR1 SEHNR and CDR2 FQNEAQ come from the germline V gene (reference sequence).

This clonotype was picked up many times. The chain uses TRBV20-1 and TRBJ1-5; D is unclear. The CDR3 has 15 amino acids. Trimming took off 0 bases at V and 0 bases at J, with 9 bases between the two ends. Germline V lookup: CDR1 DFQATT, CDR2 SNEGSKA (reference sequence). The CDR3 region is CSARDGYYSNQPQHF. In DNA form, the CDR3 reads TGCAGTGCTAGAGACGGGTATTATAGCAATCAGCCCCAGCATTTT.

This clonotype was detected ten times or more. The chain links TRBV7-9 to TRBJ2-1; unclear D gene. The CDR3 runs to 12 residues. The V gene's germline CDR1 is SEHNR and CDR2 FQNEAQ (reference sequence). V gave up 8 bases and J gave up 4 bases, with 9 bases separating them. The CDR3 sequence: CASHGLYNEQFF. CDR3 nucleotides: TGTGCCAGCCACGGCCTTTACAATGAGCAGTTCTTC.

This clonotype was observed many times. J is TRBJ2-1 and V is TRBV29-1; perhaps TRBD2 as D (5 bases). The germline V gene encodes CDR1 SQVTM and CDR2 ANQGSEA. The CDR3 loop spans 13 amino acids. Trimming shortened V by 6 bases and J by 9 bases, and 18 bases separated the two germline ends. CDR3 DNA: TGCAGCGTCGAACGGGAATTGAGTGGTGAGCAGTTCTTC. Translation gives CSVERELSGEQFF.

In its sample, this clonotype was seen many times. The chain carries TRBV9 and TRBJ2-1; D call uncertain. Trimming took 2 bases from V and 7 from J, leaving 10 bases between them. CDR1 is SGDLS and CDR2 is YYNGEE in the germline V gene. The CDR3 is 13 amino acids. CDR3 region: CASSVPLGNEQFF. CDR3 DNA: TGTGCCAGCAGCGTCCCGTTGGGAAATGAGCAGTTCTTC.

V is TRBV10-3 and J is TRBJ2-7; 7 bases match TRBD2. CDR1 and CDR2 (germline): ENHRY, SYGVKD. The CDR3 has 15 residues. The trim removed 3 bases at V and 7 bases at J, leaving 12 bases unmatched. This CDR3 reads CAISDVLAARDEQYF. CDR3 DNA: TGTGCCATCAGTGACGTGCTAGCGGCTCGGGATGAGCAGTACTTC.

The CDR3 DNA is TGTGCCAGCAGCCACCCGGGCCCCCTCCGAGAGCAGTTCTTC. Translation gives CASSHPGPLREQFF. The chain uses TRBV4-2 and TRBJ2-1; no clear D. This CDR3 is 14 amino acids long. Deletions cut 3 bases from V and 10 bases from J, with 16 bases between. CDR1 is LGHNA and CDR2 is YNFKEQ in the germline V gene.